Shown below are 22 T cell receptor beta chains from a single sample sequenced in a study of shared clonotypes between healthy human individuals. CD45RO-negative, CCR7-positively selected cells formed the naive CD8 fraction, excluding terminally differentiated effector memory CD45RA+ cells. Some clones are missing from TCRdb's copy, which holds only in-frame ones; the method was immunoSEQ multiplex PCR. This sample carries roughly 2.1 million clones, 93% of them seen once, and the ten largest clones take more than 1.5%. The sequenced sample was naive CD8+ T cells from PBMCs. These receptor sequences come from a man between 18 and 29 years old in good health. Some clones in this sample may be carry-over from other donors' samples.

The CDR3 nucleotides read TGTGCCAGCAGCGGTAGAGACTTGAGCTCCTACAATGAGCAGTTCTTC. This codes for CASSGRDLSSYNEQFF. The V call is TRBV11-2, the J call TRBJ2-1; D unclear. V lost 5 bases and J lost 0, with 14 bases in between. This CDR3 comprises 16 residues. Germline lookup yields CDR1 SGHAT and CDR2 FQNNGV.

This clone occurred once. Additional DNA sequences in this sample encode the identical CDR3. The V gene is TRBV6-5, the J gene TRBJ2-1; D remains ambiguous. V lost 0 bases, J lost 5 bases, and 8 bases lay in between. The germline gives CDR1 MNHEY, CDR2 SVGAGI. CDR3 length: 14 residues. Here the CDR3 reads CASSYSTRDNEQFF. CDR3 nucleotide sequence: TGTGCCAGCAGTTACTCGACACGGGACAATGAGCAGTTCTTC.

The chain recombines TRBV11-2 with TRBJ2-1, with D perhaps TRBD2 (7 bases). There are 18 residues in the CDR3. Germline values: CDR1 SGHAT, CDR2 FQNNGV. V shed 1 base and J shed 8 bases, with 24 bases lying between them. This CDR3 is CASSLARGGHFFGDEQFF. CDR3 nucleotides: TGTGCCAGCAGCTTAGCCCGCGGGGGCCACTTTTTTGGCGATGAGCAGTTCTTC. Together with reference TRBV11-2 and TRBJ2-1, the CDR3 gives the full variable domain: EAGVAQSPRYKIIEKRQSVAFWCNPISGHATLYWYQQILGQGPKLLIQFQNNGVVDDSQLPKDRFSAERLKGVDSTLKIQPAKLEDSAVYLCASSLARGGHFFGDEQFFGPGTRLTVL.

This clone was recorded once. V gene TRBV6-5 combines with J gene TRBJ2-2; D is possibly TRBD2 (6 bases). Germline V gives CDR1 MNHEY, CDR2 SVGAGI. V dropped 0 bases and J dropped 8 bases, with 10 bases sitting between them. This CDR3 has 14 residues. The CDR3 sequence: CASSYSTSIGELFF. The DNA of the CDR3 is TGTGCCAGCAGTTACTCGACTAGTATTGGGGAGCTGTTTTTT.

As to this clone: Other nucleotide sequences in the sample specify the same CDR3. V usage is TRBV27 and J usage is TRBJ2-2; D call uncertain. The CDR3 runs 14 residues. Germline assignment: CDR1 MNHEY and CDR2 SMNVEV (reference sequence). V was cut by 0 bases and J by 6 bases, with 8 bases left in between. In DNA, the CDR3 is TGTGCCAGCAGTTTATCACGGGTTCCCGGGGAGCTGTTTTTT. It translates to CASSLSRVPGELFF.

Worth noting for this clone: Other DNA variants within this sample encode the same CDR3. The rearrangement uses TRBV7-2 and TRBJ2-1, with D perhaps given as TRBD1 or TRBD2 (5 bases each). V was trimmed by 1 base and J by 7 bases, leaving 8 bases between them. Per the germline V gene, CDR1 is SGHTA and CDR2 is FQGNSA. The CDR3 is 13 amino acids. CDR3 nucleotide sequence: TGTGCCAGCAGCTTAGGGGGGTGGAATGAGCAGTTCTTC. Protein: CASSLGGWNEQFF.

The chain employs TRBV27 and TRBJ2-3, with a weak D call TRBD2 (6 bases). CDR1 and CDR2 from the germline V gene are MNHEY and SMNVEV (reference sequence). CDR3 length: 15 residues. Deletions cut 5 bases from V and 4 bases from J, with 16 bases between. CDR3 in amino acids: CASSTPAGRADTQYF. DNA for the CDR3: TGTGCCAGCAGTACCCCGGCGGGGCGGGCAGATACGCAGTATTTT.

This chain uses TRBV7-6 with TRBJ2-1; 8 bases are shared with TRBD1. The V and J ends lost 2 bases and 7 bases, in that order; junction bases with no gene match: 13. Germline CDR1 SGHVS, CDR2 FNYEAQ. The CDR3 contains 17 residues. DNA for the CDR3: TGTGCCAGCAGCTTATTTCCTGGCAGGGGGCCTCGGAATGAGCAGTTCTTC. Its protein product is CASSLFPGRGPRNEQFF.

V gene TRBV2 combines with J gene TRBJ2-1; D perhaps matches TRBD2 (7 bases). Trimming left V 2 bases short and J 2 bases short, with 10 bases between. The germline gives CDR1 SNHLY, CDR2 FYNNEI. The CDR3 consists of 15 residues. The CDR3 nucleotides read TGTGCCAGCAGTGAAAGGGGGGGAACCTACAATGAGCAGTTCTTC. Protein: CASSERGGTYNEQFF.

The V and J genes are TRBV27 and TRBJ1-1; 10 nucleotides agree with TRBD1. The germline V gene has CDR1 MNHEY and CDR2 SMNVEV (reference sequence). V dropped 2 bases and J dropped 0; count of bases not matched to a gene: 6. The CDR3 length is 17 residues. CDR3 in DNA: TGTGCCAGCAGTTTAGGTCCCGGGACAGGGGTGAACACTGAAGCTTTCTTT. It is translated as CASSLGPGTGVNTEAFF.

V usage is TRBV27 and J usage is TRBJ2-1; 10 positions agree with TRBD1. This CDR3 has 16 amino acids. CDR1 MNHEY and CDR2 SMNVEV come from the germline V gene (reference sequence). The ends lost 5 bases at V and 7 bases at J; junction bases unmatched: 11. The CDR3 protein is CASSPGPGQGNNEQFF. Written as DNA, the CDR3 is TGTGCCAGCAGTCCTGGGCCGGGACAGGGGAATAATGAGCAGTTCTTC.

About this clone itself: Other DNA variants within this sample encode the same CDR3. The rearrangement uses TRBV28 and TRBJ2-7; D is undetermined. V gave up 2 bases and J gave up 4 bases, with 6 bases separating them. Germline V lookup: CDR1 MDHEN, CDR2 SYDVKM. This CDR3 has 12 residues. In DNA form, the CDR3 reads TGTGCCAGCAGTTTAGGGTCGTACGAGCAGTACTTC. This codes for CASSLGSYEQYF.

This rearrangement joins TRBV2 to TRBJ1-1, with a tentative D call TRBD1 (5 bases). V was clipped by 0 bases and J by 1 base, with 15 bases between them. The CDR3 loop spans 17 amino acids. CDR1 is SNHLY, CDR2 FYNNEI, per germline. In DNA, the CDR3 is TGTGCCAGCAGTGAAGCGCTCCCATTGACAGCGAACACTGAAGCTTTCTTT. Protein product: CASSEALPLTANTEAFF.

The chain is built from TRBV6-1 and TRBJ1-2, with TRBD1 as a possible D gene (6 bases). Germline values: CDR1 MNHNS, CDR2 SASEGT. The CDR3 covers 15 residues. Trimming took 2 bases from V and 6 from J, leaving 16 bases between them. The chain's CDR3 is CASSERGGEVDGYTF. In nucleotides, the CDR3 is TGTGCCAGCAGTGAAAGGGGGGGGGAGGTCGATGGCTACACCTTC.

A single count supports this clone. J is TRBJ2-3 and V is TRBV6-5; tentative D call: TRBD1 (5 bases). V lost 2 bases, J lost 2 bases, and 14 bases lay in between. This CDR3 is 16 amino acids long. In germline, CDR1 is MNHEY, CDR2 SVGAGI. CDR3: CASSYGQGLFTDTQYF. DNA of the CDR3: TGTGCCAGCAGTTACGGGCAGGGCCTTTTCACAGATACGCAGTATTTT.

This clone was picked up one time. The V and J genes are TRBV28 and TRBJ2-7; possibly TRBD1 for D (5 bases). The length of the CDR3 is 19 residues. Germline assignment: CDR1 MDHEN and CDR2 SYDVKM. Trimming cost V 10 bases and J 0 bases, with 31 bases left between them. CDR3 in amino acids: CATFPRHHSMTESSYEQYF. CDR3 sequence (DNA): TGTGCCACCTTCCCCCGACACCACAGCATGACAGAGAGCTCCTACGAGCAGTACTTC.

Here the CDR3 reads CASSLGLWGTEAFF. For the CDR3, the DNA is TGTGCCAGCAGTTTAGGGCTTTGGGGCACTGAAGCTTTCTTT. V usage is TRBV2 and J usage is TRBJ1-1; D not resolved. The V and J ends lost 5 bases and 4 bases respectively, with 14 bases between them. Germline V lookup: CDR1 SNHLY, CDR2 FYNNEI. CDR3 size: 14 residues.

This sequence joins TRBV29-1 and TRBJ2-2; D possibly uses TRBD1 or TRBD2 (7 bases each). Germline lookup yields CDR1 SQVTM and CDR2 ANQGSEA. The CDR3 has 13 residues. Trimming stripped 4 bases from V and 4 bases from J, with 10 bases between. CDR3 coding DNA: TGCAGCGTTGCAGGGGGGGGCACCGGGGAGCTGTTTTTT. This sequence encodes CSVAGGGTGELFF.

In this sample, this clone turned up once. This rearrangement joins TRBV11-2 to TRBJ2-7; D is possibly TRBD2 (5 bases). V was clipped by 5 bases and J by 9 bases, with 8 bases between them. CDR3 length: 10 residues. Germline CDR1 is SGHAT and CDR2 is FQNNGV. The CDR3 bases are TGTGCCAGCAGCGGACTGGGGCAGTACTTC. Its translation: CASSGLGQYF. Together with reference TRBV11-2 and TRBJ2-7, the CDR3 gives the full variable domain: EAGVAQSPRYKIIEKRQSVAFWCNPISGHATLYWYQQILGQGPKLLIQFQNNGVVDDSQLPKDRFSAERLKGVDSTLKIQPAKLEDSAVYLCASSGLGQYFGPGTRLTVT.

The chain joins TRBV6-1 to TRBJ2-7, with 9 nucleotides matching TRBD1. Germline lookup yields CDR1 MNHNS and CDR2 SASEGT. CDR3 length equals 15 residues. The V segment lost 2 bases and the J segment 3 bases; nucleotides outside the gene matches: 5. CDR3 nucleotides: TGTGCCAGCAGTGAACGTTGGGACAGGGTCTACGAGCAGTACTTC. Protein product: CASSERWDRVYEQYF.

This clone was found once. The CDR3 protein is CASSQEVGDLGPYEQYF. Here the CDR3 DNA reads TGTGCCAGCAGCCAAGAAGTGGGGGACCTCGGTCCCTACGAGCAGTACTTC. The V call is TRBV14, the J call TRBJ2-7; perhaps D is TRBD1 or TRBD2 (5 bases each). Germline values: CDR1 SGHDN, CDR2 FVKESK. The CDR3 loop spans 17 amino acids. Trimming pared 0 bases from V and 2 bases from J, leaving 17 bases between.

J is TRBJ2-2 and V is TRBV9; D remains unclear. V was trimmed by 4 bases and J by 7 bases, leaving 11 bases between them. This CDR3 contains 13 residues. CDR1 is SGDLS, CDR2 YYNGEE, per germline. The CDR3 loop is CASSPRASGELFF. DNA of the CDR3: TGTGCCAGCAGCCCTCGAGCCAGCGGGGAGCTGTTTTTT.